The sample holds one count of the clone carrying this TCR beta chain. The junction departs from germline at one end; a sequencing error may be responsible. Amplification of TCR alpha and beta CDR3 regions from RNA used iRepertoire nested multiplex PCR. TCRdb processed the multiplex PCR reads anew with MiXCR; each CDR3 protein has one entry. Here the sample spans about 140,000 distinct CDR3 sequences, roughly two fifths being singletons. The record originates from a study of glioma-infiltrating T cells. CDR3 size: 14 residues. The germline gives CDR1 MNHNS, CDR2 SASEGT. The chain uses TRBV6-1 and TRBJ1-5, with a tentative D call TRBD1 (5 bases). Sequencing was done on a sample of glioma tissue, nonneoplastic brain tissue, or PBMCs (not recorded which). The source of this sequence is a human donor with low-grade glioma or glioblastoma, undergoing nonglioma brain surgery, or in good health (not recorded which). The CDR3 DNA sequence: TGTGCCAGCCGAGAAGGGGCGGGCAATCAGCACCAGCATTTT. It translates to CASREGAGNQHQHF.